The present TCR beta chain was sequenced within a study of blood T cells in healthy people across ages (dated by TCRdb to the mid-2010s). Concerning the study at large: In model experiments, template switching captured about one uniquely barcoded TCR beta cDNA molecule for every two T cells. The study analyzed two additional independent replicas of 1 million unique cDNA reads from the same blood draw for two donors, one aged 18 to 30 and one aged 80 or older. To avoid experimental bias, donors of different ages were spread randomly across the sequencing lanes. The donors were split into four age groups: young (average about 16 years), middle-aged (about 40), aged (roughly 60) and long-lived (approximately 80). Age-related changes in TCR beta repertoire diversity were measured in the study by deep sequencing normalized with unique cDNA molecular identifiers. The paper's findings and limits, for the study overall: A strong correlation was found between observed TCR beta diversity and the percentage of naive T cells measured by flow cytometry. Donor CMV infection status was unknown, potentially confounding age-related changes in expanded clonotypes. Bulk unsorted PBMC profiling prevented conclusive comparison of naive and antigen-experienced compartments. Compared with the aged group, the long-lived group had more naive CD4+ T cells, fewer expanded clones and increased TCR diversity, suggesting age selection. Estimates of total diversity based on one million sequenced T cells were considered lower bounds and underestimates. Observed TCR beta diversity per million T cells fell roughly linearly with age, and a significant reduction was already apparent by age about 38.

Donors were approximately 42 systemically healthy Caucasian individuals from Russia aged roughly 6 to 90 years. Around 9.9 milliliters of peripheral blood were collected from each donor into EDTA-treated Vacutainer tubes. Ficoll-Paque density-gradient centrifugation was used to isolate PBMCs, with at least 6 million per sample. Trizol reagent was used to extract total RNA from the PBMCs, yielding at least 5.5 micrograms per sample. The percentages of naive CD45RAhigh/CD27high T cells were determined by flow cytometry on a PBMC aliquot from every donor. The CDR3 spans 13 residues, from the cysteine through the phenylalanine. The entry retains the CDR3 DNA only, 39 bases that are in frame from base 1. V is cut by 3 bases and J by 11 bases, and the space between the germline ends is 16 bases. This clonotype was found a few times. Which antigen it targets is not known. No quality values exist for individual bases; no much larger clone is one base distant.

Library construction relied on 5' RACE. TCRdb records Illumina HiSeq 2500 as the sequencer. A second PCR of about 6 to 11 cycles was performed with a sample-barcoded 5' primer and a J-beta primer mix. Each TCR beta cDNA molecule received a unique molecular identifier from a template-switch 5' adaptor carrying 12 random nucleotides. Each sample yielded at least 2.5 million CDR3-containing paired-end reads. The Mint cDNA synthesis kit, primed by a TRBC-specific oligonucleotide, was used to synthesize first-strand cDNA from all RNA. Following uracil-DNA glycosylase treatment, all cDNA underwent a first 18-cycle PCR with the universal primers M1SS and BC2_uni_R. As for how the authors treated the data: Normalization of each sample was performed by random selection of 1 million high-quality reads, each carrying a distinct molecular identifier. Reads sharing molecular identifiers were discarded rather than binned into consensus sequences. MiTCR, set to a Q25 quality threshold and the strictest error-elimination algorithm, was used for CDR3 identification, clonotype clustering and error correction. A nonparametric unseen species model using Euler transformation provided a lower-bound estimate of total TCR beta diversity. TCRdb applied fastp at Q25 and MiXCR to the public reads, then kept only in-frame beta chains. CDR3 protein sequences are deduplicated, and each keeps its most common genes and DNA. The V and J calls and clone size come from TCRdb's table, not from the authors' own analysis. The sample table contains some 1.1 million distinct CDR3 sequences; only one count was recorded for roughly two fifths of them. The ten biggest clones cover about an eighth of the sample.

Input material: blood. The chain is made from TRBV12-3 or TRBV12-4 and TRBJ1-2; TRBD1 is a possible D gene, resting on 5 matching bases. This clonotype was sampled from a man aged 18 to 29 in good health. The CDR3 region: CASSFNRGEGYTF. At the DNA level, the sequence is TGTGCCAGCAGTTTTAACCGCGGCGAGGGGTACACCTTC.